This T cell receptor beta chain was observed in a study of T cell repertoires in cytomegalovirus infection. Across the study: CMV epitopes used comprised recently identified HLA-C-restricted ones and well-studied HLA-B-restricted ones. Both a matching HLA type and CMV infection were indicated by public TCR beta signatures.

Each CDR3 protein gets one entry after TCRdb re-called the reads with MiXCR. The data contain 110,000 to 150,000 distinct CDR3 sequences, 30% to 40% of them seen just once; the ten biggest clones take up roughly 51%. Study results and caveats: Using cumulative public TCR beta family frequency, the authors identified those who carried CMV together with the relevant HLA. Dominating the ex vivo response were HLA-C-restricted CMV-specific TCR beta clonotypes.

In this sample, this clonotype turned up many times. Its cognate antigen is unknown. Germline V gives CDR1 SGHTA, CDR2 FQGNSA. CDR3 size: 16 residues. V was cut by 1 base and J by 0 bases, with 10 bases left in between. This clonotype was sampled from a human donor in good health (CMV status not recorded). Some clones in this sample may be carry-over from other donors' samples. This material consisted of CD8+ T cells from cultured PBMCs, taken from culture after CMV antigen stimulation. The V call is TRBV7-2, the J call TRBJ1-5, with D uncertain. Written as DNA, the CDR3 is TGTGCCAGCAGCTTAGATCCGTCTATTAGCAATCAGCCCCAGCATTTT. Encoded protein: CASSLDPSISNQPQHF.